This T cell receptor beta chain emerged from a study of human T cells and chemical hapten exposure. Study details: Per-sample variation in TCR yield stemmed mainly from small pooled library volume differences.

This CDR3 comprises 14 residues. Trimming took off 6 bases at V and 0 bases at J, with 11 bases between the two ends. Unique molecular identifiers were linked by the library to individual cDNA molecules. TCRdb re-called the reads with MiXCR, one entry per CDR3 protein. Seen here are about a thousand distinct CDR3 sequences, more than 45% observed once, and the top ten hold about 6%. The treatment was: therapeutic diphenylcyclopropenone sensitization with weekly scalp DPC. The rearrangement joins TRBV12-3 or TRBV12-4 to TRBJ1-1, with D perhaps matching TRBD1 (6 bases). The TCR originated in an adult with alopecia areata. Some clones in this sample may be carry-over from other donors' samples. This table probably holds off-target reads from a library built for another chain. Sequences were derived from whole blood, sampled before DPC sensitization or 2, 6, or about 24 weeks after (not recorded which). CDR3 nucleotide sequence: TGTGCCAGCAGAGCAGGGGTCATGAACACTGAAGCTTTCTTT. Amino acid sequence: CASRAGVMNTEAFF.